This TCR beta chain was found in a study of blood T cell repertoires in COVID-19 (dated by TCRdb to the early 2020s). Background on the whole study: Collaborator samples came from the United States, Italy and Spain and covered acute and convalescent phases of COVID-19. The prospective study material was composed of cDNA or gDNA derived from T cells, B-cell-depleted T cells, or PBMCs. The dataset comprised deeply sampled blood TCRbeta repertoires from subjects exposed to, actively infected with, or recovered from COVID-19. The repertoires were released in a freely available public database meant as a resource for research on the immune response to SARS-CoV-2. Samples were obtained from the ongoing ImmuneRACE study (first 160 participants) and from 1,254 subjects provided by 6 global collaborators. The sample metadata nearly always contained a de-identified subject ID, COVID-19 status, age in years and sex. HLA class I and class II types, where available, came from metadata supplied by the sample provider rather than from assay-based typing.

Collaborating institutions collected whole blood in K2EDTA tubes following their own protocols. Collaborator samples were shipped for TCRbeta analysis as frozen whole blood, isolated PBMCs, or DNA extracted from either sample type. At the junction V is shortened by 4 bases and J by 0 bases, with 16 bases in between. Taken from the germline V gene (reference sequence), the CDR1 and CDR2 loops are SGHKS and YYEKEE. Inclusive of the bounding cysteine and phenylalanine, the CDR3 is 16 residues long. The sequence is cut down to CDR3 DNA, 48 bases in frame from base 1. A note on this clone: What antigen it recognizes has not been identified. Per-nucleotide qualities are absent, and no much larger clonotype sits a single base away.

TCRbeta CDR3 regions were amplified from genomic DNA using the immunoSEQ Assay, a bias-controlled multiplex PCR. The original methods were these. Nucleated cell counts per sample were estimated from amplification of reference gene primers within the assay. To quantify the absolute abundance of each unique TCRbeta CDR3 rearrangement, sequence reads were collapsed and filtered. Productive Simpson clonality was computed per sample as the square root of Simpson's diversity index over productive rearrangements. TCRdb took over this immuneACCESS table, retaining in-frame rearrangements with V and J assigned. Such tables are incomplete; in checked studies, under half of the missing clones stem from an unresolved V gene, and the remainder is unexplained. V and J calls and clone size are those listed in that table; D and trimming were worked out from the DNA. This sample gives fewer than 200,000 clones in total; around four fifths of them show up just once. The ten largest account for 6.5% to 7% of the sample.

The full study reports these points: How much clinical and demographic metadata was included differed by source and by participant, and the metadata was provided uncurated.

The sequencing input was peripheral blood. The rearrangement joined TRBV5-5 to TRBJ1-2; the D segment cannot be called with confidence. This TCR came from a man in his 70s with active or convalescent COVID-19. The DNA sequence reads TGTGCCAGCAGCCCACGGGCGGGAATAGCTAACTATGGCTACACCTTC. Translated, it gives CASSPRAGIANYGYTF.